The clone carrying this TCR beta chain came up a few times. This sample stems from a study of blood T cells in healthy people across ages. Trimming cost V 2 bases and J 10 bases, with 24 bases left between them. The V gene's germline CDR1 is MNHEY and CDR2 SVGEGT. CDR3 length equals 17 residues. The authors ran a second PCR of roughly 6 to 12 cycles using a sample-barcoded 5' primer and a J-beta primer mix. MiXCR, applied by TCRdb to the 5' RACE reads, yields one record per CDR3 protein. The sample consists of just under 750,000 distinct CDR3 sequences, over 20% of them appearing once. The genes are TRBV6-2 or TRBV6-3 and TRBJ2-1; D assignment may be TRBD1 or TRBD2 (7 bases each). The source of this sequence is a man aged 65 to 79 in good health. Sequencing was done on a sample of blood. The CDR3 DNA follows: TGTGCCAGCAGTTACAATAGACAGGGTAACGGGAGGTTGGAGCAGTTCTTC. It codes for CASSYNRQGNGRLEQFF.